This TCR beta chain emerged from a study of T cells in localized non-small cell lung cancer. Notes on this clone: The antigen is unknown.

Some clones are missing from TCRdb's copy, which holds only in-frame ones; the method was immunoSEQ multiplex PCR. Altogether some 10,000 clones are present, about three quarters being singletons, with the ten largest covering 25% to 35%. The study, taken as a whole, reports: Among the top 100 tumor clones, a median approximately 55 appeared in adjacent lung. Only one tumor region went through sequencing, so heterogeneity may still be there. Uninvolved adjacent lung had the highest recorded T cell clonality, with tumor below it.

Germline lookup yields CDR1 SGHTA and CDR2 FQGNSA. Trimming at V came to 5 bases and at J to 2 bases, leaving 4 bases not matched to a gene. The CDR3 spans 14 residues. This rearrangement joins TRBV7-2 to TRBJ1-1; 8 nucleotides match TRBD1. This TCR was recovered from an older male donor with stage I lung adenocarcinoma. The input for sequencing was peripheral blood, taken before any cancer treatment. As DNA, the CDR3 is TGTGCCAGCAGCCTACAGGGGGTTAACACTGAAGCTTTCTTT. This gives the protein CASSLQGVNTEAFF.